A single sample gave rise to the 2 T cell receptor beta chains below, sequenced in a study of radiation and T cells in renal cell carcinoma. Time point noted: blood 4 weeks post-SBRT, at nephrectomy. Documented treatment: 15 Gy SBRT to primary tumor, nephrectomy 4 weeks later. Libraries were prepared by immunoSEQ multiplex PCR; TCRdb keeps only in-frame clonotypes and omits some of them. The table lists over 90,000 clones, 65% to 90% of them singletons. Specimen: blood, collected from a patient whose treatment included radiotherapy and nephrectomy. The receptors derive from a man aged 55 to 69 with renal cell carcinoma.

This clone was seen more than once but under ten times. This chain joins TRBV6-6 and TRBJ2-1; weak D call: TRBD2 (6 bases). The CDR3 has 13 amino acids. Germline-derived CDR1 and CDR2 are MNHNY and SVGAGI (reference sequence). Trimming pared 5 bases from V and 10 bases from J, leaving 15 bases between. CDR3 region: CASSDPRLDEQFF. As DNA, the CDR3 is TGTGCCAGCAGTGACCCGCGACTAGACGAGCAGTTCTTC.

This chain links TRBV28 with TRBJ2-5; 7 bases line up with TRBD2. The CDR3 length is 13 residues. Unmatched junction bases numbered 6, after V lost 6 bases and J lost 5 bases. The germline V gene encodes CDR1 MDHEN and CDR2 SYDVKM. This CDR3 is CASRRREGETQYF. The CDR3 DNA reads TGTGCCAGCAGGCGCAGGGAGGGGGAGACCCAGTACTTC.